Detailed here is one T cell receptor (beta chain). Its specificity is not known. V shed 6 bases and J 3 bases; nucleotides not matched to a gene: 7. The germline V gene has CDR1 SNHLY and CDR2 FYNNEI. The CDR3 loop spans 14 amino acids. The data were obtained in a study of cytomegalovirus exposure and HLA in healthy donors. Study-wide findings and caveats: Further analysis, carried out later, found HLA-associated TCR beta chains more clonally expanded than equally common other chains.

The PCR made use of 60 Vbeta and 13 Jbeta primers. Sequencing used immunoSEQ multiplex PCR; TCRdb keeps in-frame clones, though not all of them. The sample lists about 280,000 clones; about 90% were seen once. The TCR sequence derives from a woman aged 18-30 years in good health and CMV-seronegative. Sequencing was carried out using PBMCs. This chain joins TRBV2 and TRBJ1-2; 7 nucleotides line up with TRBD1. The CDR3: CASSAETGHYGYTF. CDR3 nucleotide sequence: TGTGCCAGCAGCGCCGAGACAGGGCACTATGGCTACACCTTC. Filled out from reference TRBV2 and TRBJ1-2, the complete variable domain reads EPEVTQTPSHQVTQMGQEVILRCVPISNHLYFYWYRQILGQKVEFLVSFYNNEISEKSEIFDDQFSVERPDGSNFTLKIRSTKLEDSAMYFCASSAETGHYGYTFGSGTRLTVV.